These T cell receptor beta chains were read from a single sample in a study of T cell responses to AZD1222 COVID-19 vaccine. Assay: immunoSEQ multiplex PCR; the TCRdb copy retains only in-frame clones and omits some. The sample has 90,000 to 150,000 clones, approximately 88% seen once. Sample: peripheral blood, taken on day 0 of AZD1222 vaccination. Receptors originate from an adult in good health. CDR3s include the opening cysteine and the closing phenylalanine or tryptophan. D genes are given only for firm matches. Some rows mark clone size as missing; the rest say once, few, many or name a class of expanded clone.

size	V	D	J	DNA	CDR3
-	TRBV6-1	-	TRBJ1-1	TGTGCCAGCAGTGACAGGGGAAACACTGAAGCTTTCTTT	CASSDRGNTEAFF
-	TRBV10-3	-	TRBJ1-1	TGTGCCATCGCCTGGGCAGCGAACACTGAAGCTTTCTTT	CAIAWAANTEAFF
-	TRBV24-1	-	TRBJ2-5	TGTGCCACCAGTGATCCCAGGGGGGGGGAGACCCAGTACTTC	CATSDPRGGETQYF
-	TRBV19	-	TRBJ2-7	TGTGCCAGTAGTATTGTCCGGGATGGGGACTACGAGCAGTACTTC	CASSIVRDGDYEQYF
-	TRBV7-2	-	TRBJ1-5	TGTGCCAGCAGCCCCCTCGGGGGGCAGCCCCAGCATTTT	CASSPLGGQPQHF
-	TRBV10-1	TRBD2	TRBJ2-1	TGCGCCAGCAGTGCCACTAGCGGGGGAAGCCAGTTCTTC	CASSATSGGSQFF
-	TRBV3-1/TRBV3-2	TRBD1	TRBJ1-2	TGTGCCAGCAGCTGGGGGACAGTTAACTATGGCTACACCTTC	CASSWGTVNYGYTF
-	TRBV19	-	TRBJ2-7	TGTGCCAGTAGTCGCCCTCAGGTGTTTTCCTACGAGCAGTACTTC	CASSRPQVFSYEQYF
-	TRBV6-4	-	TRBJ1-4	TGTGCCAGCAGGAACCCCACAGACAGGAATGAAAAACTGTTTTTT	CASRNPTDRNEKLFF
-	TRBV28	TRBD2	TRBJ2-6	TGTGCCAGCAGTTTGGGAGGGGCTGGGGCCAACGTCCTGACTTTC	CASSLGGAGANVLTF
-	TRBV9	-	TRBJ2-1	TGTGCCAGCAGCGTAGCGGTAGCCCTGTTCCATGAGCAGTTCTTC	CASSVAVALFHEQFF
-	TRBV27	TRBD2	TRBJ2-2	TGTGCCAGCGGAACACTAGCGGGTAACACCGGGGAGCTGTTTTTT	CASGTLAGNTGELFF
-	TRBV2	TRBD1	TRBJ2-5	TGTGCCAGCACCAGGACAGGGGGGGAGACCCAGTACTTC	CASTRTGGETQYF
-	TRBV4-3	-	TRBJ2-7	TGCGCCAGCAGCCAAGAATCCCGGGGTTTCTCCTACGAGCAGTACTTC	CASSQESRGFSYEQYF
few	TRBV4-3	-	TRBJ2-6	TGCGCCACCCGCCCCCCGGGAGCCTCTGGGGCCAACGTCCTGACTTTC	CATRPPGASGANVLTF
-	TRBV6-5	TRBD1	TRBJ1-6	TGTGCCAGCAGTTCCCGACAGGGACGGTCACCCCTCCACTTT	CASSSRQGRSPLHF
-	TRBV5-1	-	TRBJ2-7	TGCGCCAGCAGCTTGGCTCCAGCCCCGGGGGAGCAGTACTTC	CASSLAPAPGEQYF
-	TRBV5-4	-	TRBJ2-3	TGTGCCAGCAGCCCGGTGGGGGGGGCGGTCACAGATACGCAGTATTTT	CASSPVGGAVTDTQYF
-	TRBV7-8	-	TRBJ1-2	TGTGCCAGCAGCTCATACCCCAGGGGACGGTATGGCTACACCTTC	CASSSYPRGRYGYTF
-	TRBV29-1	-	TRBJ2-5	TGCAGCGTTGAAGCGACCCGGGGAGAAGAGACCCAGTACTTC	CSVEATRGEETQYF
-	TRBV28	-	TRBJ2-3	TGTGCCAGCAGCCGGCGTGCAGATACGCAGTATTTT	CASSRRADTQYF
-	TRBV6-5	-	TRBJ2-7	TGTGCCAGCAGCGCGGGGACAGACGCCTACGAGCAGTACTTC	CASSAGTDAYEQYF
-	TRBV7-2	TRBD1	TRBJ1-5	TGTGCCAGCAGCTTAGAAGGGGGCCAGCCCCAGCATTTT	CASSLEGGQPQHF
-	TRBV29-1	-	TRBJ2-5	TGCAGCGTAGAAGGGGGGATCCGGGAGACCCAGTACTTC	CSVEGGIRETQYF
-	TRBV4-3	-	TRBJ2-7	TGCGCCAGCAGCCGAAGCCACACGATTGTCGAGCAGTACTTC	CASSRSHTIVEQYF
-	TRBV7-2	TRBD1	TRBJ2-2	TGTGCCAGCAAGAGCGGACAGGGAAACACCGGGGAGCTGTTTTTT	CASKSGQGNTGELFF
-	TRBV6-5	-	TRBJ1-1	TGTGCCAGCACTCGGTACAGACTGAACACTGAAGCTTTCTTT	CASTRYRLNTEAFF
-	TRBV4-1	-	TRBJ2-2	TGCGCCAGCAGCCCGGGAACTTCCTGGCCGACCGGGGAGCTGTTTTTT	CASSPGTSWPTGELFF
-	TRBV28	-	TRBJ2-7	TGTGCCAGCAGGACTACCCCAGGGAACTCCTACGAGCAGTACTTC	CASRTTPGNSYEQYF
once	TRBV7-3	-	TRBJ1-1	TGTGCCAGCAGCTTACGTTCGGCAGGGGCTGGGAACACTGAAGCTTTCTTT	CASSLRSAGAGNTEAFF
once	TRBV4-1	-	TRBJ1-5	TGCGCCAGCAGCCAATCTCCCCAAGGCAATCAGCCCCAGCATTTT	CASSQSPQGNQPQHF
-	TRBV24-1	TRBD1	TRBJ1-1	TGTGCCACCAGTGATACTCACAGGGGGAACACTGAAGCTTTCTTT	CATSDTHRGNTEAFF
once	TRBV6-2/TRBV6-3	TRBD1	TRBJ1-4	TGTGCCAGCAGTTCCCGGATCGGGACAGCGAGAGGTGAAAAACTGTTTTTT	CASSSRIGTARGEKLFF
-	TRBV4-2	-	TRBJ1-2	TGTGCCAGCAGCCAAGTAAACCGAGATGGCTACACCTTC	CASSQVNRDGYTF
once	TRBV28	TRBD2	TRBJ2-6	TGTGCCAGCAGTTTACCCGCGGCGGGGGCTGGGGCCAACGTCCTGACTTTC	CASSLPAAGAGANVLTF
-	TRBV10-3	-	TRBJ1-2	TGTGCCATCAGCGGGGGTCACTATGGCTACACCTTC	CAISGGHYGYTF
-	TRBV6-2/TRBV6-3	-	TRBJ1-1	TGTGCCAGCAGTTACGGGCTCTCGAACACTGAAGCTTTCTTT	CASSYGLSNTEAFF
once	TRBV3-1/TRBV3-2	-	TRBJ1-3	TGTGCCAGCAGCCTCGGACAGCTCTCTGGAAACACCATATATTTT	CASSLGQLSGNTIYF
-	TRBV3-1/TRBV3-2	TRBD1	TRBJ1-3	TGTGCCAGCAGCCATCCCGGACAGGGGGCTGGAAACACCATATATTTT	CASSHPGQGAGNTIYF
-	TRBV24-1	-	TRBJ2-5	TGTGCCACCAGTGATTTTTGGCAGGGGGAGACCCAGTACTTC	CATSDFWQGETQYF
-	TRBV6-6	-	TRBJ1-5	TGTGCCAGCGAAAGAGGACCTAATCAGCCCCAGCATTTT	CASERGPNQPQHF
-	TRBV7-6	-	TRBJ2-5	TGTGCCAGCAGCTTAGCGGACAGAGATGGAGAGACCCAGTACTTC	CASSLADRDGETQYF
-	TRBV7-2	TRBD1	TRBJ2-1	TGTGCCAGCAGAATGACAGGGAGCTCCTACAATGAGCAGTTCTTC	CASRMTGSSYNEQFF
once	TRBV3-1/TRBV3-2	TRBD2	TRBJ2-7	TGTGCCAGCAGCCAAGATGGGCTCAGCGGGGGCGAGCAGTACTTC	CASSQDGLSGGEQYF
few	TRBV7-2	TRBD1	TRBJ1-5	TGTGCCAGCAGCTCGACAGGGGGGAATCAGCCCCAGCATTTT	CASSSTGGNQPQHF